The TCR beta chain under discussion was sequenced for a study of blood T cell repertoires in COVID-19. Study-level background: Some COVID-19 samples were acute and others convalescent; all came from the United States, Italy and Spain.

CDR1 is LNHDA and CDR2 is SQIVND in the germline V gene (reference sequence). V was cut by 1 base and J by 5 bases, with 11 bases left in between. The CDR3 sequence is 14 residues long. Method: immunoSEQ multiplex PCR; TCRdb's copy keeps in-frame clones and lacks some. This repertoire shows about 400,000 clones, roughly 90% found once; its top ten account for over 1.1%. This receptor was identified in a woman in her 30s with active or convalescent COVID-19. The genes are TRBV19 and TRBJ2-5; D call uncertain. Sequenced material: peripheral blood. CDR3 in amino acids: CASSIGGPPETQYF. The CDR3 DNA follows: TGTGCCAGTAGTATAGGTGGGCCTCCGGAGACCCAGTACTTC.